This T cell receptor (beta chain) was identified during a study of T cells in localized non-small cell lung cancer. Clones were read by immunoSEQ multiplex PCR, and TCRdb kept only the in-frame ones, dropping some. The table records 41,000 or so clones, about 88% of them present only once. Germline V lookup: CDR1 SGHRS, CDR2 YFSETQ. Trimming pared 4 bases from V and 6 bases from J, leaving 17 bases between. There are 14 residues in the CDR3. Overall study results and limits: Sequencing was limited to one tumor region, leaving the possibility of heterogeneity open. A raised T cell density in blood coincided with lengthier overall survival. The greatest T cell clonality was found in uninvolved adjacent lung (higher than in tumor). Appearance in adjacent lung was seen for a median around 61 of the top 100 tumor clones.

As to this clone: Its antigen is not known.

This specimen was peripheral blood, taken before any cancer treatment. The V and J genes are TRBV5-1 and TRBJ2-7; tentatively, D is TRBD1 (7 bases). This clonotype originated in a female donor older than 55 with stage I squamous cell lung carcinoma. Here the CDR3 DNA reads TGCGCCAGCAGCAAGGCGGGACAGAGTCGCGAGCAGTACTTC. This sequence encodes CASSKAGQSREQYF.